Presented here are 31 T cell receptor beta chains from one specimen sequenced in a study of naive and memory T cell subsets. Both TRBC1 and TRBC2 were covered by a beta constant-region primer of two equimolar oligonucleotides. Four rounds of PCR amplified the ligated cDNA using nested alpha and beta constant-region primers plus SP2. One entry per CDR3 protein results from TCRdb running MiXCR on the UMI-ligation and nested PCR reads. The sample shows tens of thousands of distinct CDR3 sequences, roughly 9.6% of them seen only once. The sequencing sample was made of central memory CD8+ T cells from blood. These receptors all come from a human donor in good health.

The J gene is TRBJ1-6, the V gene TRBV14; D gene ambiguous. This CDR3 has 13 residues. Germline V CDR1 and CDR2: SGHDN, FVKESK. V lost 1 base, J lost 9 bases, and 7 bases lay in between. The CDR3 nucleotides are TGTGCCAGCAGCCAAGTCAGTCTTTCACCCCTCCACTTT. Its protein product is CASSQVSLSPLHF.

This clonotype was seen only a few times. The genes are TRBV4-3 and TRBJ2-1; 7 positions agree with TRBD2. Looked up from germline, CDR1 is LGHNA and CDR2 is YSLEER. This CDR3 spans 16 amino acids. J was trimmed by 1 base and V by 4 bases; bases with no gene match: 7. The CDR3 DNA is TGCGCCAGCAGCCTGATCCTAGCGGAATCCTACAATGAGCAGTTCTTC. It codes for CASSLILAESYNEQFF.

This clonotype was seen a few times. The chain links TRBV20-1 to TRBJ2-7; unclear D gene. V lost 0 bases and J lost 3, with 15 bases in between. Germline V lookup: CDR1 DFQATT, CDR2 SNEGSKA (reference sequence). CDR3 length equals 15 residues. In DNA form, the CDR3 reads TGCAGTGCTAGAGATATCGGGCGCGACAACTACGAGCAGTACTTC. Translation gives CSARDIGRDNYEQYF.

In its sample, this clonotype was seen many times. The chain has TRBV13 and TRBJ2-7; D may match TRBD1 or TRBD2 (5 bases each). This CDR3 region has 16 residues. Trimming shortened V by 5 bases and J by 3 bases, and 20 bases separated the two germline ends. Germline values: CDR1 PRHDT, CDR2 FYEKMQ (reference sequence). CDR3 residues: CASSHRDGGSVYEQYF. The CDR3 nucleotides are TGTGCCAGCAGCCACCGGGACGGAGGATCGGTCTACGAGCAGTACTTC.

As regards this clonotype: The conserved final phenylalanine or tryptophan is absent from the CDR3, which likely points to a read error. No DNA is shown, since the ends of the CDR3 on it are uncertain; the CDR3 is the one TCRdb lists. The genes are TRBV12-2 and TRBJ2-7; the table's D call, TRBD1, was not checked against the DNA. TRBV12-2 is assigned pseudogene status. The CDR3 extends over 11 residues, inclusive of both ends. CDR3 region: CASRLYRDGVI.

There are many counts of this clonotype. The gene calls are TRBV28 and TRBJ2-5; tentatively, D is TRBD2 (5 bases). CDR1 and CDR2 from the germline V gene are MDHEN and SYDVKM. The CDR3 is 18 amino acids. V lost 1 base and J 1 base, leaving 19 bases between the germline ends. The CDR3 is CASSLYLLRSGLQETQYF. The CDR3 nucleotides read TGTGCCAGCAGTTTATACCTACTCCGGAGCGGACTCCAAGAGACCCAGTACTTC.

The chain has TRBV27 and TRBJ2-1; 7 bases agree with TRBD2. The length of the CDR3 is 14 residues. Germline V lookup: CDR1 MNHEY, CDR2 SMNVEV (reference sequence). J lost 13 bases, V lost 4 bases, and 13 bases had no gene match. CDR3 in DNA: TGTGCCAGCAGTTCTTCTATAAGGTCGGGAGGTCAGTTCTTC. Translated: CASSSSIRSGGQFF.

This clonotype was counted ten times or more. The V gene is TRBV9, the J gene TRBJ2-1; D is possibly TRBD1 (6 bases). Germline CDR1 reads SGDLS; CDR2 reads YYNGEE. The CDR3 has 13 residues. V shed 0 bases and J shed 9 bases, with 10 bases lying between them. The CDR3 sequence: CASSVGQAGEQFF. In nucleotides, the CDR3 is TGTGCCAGCAGCGTAGGACAGGCAGGTGAGCAGTTCTTC.

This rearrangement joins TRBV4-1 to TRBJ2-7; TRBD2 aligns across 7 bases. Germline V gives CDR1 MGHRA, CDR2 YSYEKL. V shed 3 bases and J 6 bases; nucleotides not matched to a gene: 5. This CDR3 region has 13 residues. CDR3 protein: CASSQAGAGEQYF. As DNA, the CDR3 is TGCGCCAGCAGCCAGGCGGGAGCGGGCGAGCAGTACTTC.

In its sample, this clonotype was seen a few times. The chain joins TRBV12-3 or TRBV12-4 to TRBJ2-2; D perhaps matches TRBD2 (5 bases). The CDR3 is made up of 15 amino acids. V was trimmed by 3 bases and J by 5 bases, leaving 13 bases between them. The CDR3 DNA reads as TGTGCCAGCAGTTTCGGGGAGTTTGAGACCGGGGAGCTGTTTTTT. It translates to CASSFGEFETGELFF.

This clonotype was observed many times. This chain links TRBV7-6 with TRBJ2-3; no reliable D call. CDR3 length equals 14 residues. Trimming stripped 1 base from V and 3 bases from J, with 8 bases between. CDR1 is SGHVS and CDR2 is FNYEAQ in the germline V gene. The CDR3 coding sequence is TGTGCCAGCAGCTTAGAGAGACGGACAGATACGCAGTATTTT. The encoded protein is CASSLERRTDTQYF.

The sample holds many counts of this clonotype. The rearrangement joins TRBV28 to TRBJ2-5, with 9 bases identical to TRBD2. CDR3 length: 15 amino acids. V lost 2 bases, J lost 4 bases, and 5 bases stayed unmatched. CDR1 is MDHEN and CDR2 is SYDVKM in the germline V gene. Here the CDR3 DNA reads TGTGCCAGCAGTTTAGGCGGGAGGGATTTAGAGACCCAGTACTTC. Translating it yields CASSLGGRDLETQYF. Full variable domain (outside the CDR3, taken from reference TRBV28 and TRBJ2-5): DVKVTQSSRYLVKRTGEKVFLECVQDMDHENMFWYRQDPGLGLRLIYFSYDVKMKEKGDIPEGYSVSREKKERFSLILESASTNQTSMYLCASSLGGRDLETQYFGPGTRLLVL.

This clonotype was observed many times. CDR3 region: CSVGDRSSYNEQFF. In DNA, the CDR3 is TGCAGCGTTGGGGACAGGAGCTCCTACAATGAGCAGTTCTTC. The chain uses TRBV29-1 and TRBJ2-1, with TRBD1 identical over 8 bases. Trimming at V came to 4 bases and at J to 0 bases, leaving 2 bases not matched to a gene. The CDR3 runs 14 residues. From germline, CDR1 is SQVTM and CDR2 ANQGSEA.

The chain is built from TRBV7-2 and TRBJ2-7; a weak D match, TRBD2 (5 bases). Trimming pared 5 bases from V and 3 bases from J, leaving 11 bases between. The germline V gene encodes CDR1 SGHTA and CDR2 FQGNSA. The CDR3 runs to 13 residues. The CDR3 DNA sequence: TGTGCCAGCAGCCCGGGGAACCGCTACGAGCAGTACTTC. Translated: CASSPGNRYEQYF.

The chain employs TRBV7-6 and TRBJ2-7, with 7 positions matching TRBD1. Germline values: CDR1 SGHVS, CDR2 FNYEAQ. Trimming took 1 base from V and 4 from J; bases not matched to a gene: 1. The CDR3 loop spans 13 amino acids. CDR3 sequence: CASSLETGYEQYF. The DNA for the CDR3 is TGTGCCAGCAGCTTAGAGACAGGGTACGAGCAGTACTTC. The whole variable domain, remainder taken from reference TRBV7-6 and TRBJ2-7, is GAGVSQSPRYKVTKRGQDVALRCDPISGHVSLYWYRQALGQGPEFLTYFNYEAQQDKSGLPNDRFSAERPEGSISTLTIQRTEQRDSAMYRCASSLETGYEQYFGPGTRLTVT.

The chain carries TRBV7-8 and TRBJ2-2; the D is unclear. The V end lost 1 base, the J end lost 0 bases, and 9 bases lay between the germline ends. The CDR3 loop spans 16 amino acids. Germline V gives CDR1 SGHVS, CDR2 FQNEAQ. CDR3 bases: TGTGCCAGCAGCTTAGGACCAAACGCGAACACCGGGGAGCTGTTTTTT. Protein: CASSLGPNANTGELFF.

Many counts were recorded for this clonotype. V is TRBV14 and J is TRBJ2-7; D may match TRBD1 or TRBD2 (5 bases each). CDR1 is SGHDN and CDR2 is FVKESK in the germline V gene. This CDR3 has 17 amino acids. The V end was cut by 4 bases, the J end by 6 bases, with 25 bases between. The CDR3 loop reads CASSLLPPGQTDSEQYF. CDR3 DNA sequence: TGTGCCAGCAGCCTTCTCCCACCGGGGCAGACGGATTCCGAGCAGTACTTC. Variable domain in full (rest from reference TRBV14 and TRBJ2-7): EAGVTQFPSHSVIEKGQTVTLRCDPISGHDNLYWYRRVMGKEIKFLLHFVKESKQDESGMPNNRFLAERTGGTYSTLKVQPAELEDSGVYFCASSLLPPGQTDSEQYFGPGTRLTVT.

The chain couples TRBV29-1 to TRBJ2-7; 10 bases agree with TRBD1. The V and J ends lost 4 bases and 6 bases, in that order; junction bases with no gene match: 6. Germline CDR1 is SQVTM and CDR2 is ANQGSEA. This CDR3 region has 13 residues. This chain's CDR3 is CSVATGGWAEQYF. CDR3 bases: TGCAGCGTTGCGACAGGGGGCTGGGCCGAGCAGTACTTC.

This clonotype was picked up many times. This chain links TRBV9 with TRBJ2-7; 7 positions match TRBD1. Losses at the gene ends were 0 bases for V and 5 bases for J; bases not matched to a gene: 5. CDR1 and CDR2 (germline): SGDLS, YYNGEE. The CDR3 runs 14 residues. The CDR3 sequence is CASSVGDTGDEQYF. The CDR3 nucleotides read TGTGCCAGCAGCGTAGGGGACACAGGGGACGAGCAGTACTTC.

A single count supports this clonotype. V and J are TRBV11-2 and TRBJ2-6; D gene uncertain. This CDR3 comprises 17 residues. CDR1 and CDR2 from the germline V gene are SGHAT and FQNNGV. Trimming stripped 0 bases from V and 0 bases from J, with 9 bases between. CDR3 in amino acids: CASSLDLTLSGANVLTF. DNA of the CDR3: TGTGCCAGCAGCTTAGATTTGACACTCTCTGGGGCCAACGTCCTGACTTTC.

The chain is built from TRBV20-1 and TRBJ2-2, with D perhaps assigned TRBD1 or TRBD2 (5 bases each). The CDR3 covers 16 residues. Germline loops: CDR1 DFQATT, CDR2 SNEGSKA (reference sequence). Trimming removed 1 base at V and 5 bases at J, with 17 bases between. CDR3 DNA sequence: TGCAGTGCTAGAGGGGGACGGTCAGCATTTACCGGGGAGCTGTTTTTT. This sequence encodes CSARGGRSAFTGELFF.

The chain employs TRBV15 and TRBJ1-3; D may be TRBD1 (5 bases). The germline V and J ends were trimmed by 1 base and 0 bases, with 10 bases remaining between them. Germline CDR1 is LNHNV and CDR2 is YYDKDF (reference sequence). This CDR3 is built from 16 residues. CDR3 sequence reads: CATSRVFGGSGNTIYF. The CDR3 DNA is TGTGCCACCAGCAGAGTGTTTGGGGGCTCTGGAAACACCATATATTTT.

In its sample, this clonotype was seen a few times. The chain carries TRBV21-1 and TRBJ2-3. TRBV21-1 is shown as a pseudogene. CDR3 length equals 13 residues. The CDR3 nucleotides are TGTGCCAGCAGAGCTGGGAGCACAGATACGCAGTATTTT. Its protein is CASRAGSTDTQYF.

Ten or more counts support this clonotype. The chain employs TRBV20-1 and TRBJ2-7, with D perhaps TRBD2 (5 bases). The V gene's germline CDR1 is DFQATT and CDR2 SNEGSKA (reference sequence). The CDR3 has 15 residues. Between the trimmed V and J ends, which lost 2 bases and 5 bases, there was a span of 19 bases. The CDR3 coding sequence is TGCAGTGCTAGAAGCGTTGGCGGTAGCGACCACGAGCAGTACTTC. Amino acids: CSARSVGGSDHEQYF.

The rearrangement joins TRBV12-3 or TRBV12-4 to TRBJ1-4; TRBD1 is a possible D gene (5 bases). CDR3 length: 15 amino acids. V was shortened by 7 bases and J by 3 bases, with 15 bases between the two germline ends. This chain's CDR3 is CASNSSPGANEKLFF. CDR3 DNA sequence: TGTGCCAGCAACTCCTCCCCGGGGGCTAATGAAAAACTGTTTTTT.

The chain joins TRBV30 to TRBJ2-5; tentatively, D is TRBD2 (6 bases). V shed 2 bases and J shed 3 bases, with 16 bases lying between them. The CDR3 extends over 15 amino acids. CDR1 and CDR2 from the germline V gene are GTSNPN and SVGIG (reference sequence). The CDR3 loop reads CAWSPPRRGKETQYF. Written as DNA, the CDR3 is TGTGCCTGGAGTCCGCCCCGGCGGGGAAAAGAGACCCAGTACTTC.

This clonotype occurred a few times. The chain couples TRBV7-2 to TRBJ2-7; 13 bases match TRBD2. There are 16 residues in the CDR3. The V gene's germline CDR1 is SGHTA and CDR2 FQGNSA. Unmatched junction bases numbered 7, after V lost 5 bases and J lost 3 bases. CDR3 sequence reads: CASSHGLAGAVYEQYF. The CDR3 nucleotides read TGTGCCAGCAGCCACGGACTAGCGGGAGCTGTCTACGAGCAGTACTTC.

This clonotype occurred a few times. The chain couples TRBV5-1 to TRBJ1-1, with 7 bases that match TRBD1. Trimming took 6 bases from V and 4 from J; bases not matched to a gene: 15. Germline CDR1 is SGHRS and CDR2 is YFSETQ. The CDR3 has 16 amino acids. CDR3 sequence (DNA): TGCGCCAGCAAATCGAAAAAGGGGGCTTTGGGCACTGAAGCTTTCTTT. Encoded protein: CASKSKKGALGTEAFF.

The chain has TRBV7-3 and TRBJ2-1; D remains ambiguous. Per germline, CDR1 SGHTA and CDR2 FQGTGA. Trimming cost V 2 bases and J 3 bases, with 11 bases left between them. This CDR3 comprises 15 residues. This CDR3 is CASSLGFNSYNEQFF. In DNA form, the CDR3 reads TGTGCCAGCAGCTTAGGGTTTAACAGCTACAATGAGCAGTTCTTC.

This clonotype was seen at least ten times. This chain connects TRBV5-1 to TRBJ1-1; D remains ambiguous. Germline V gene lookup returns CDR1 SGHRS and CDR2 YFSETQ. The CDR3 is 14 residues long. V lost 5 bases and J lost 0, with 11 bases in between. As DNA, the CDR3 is TGCGCCAGCAGTACAGATACCCTGAACACTGAAGCTTTCTTT. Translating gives CASSTDTLNTEAFF.

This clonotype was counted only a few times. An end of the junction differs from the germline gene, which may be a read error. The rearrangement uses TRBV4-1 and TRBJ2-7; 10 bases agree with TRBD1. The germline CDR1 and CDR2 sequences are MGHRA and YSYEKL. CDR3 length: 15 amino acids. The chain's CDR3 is CASSQVTGGSLKSFF. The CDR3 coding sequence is TGCGCCAGCAGCCAAGTGACAGGGGGCTCACTCAAATCGTTCTTC.